The TCR beta chain described here comes from a study of PD-1 blockade in classical Hodgkin lymphoma. CDR1 and CDR2 from the germline V gene are LNHDA and SQIVND (reference sequence). V dropped 7 bases and J dropped 4 bases, with 11 bases sitting between them. This CDR3 is 13 amino acids long. Notes on the study in general: Complete responders showed a baseline diversity that resembled the diversity of newly diagnosed patients. TCR diversity rose significantly by C4D1 in CD4+ but not CD8+ cells.

In the case of this clone: Its antigen is as yet unknown.

All patients relapsed after autologous stem cell transplantation, and brentuximab vedotin exposure varied. Here immunoSEQ multiplex PCR was the method, and the copy in TCRdb shows in-frame clones only, minus some. This table has about 11,000 clones, about 80% appearing once. This clonotype originated in a human donor with classical Hodgkin lymphoma. The input for sequencing was peripheral blood mononuclear cells (PBMCs), taken at baseline. This sequence joins TRBV19 and TRBJ2-1; a possible D gene is TRBD2 (5 bases). DNA of the CDR3: TGTGCCAGTACCCCGGCGGGTTACAATGAGCAGTTCTTC. Its translation: CASTPAGYNEQFF.